This passage covers 21 T cell receptor beta chains from one sample sequenced in a study of T cell responses to AZD1222 COVID-19 vaccine. Profiling relied on immunoSEQ multiplex PCR, and the TCRdb table lists in-frame clones only, not all of them. The repertoire holds 180,000 or so clones, with 88% as singletons. This material consisted of peripheral blood, taken 28 days after the second AZD1222 dose. These receptors originate from an adult who received the AZD1222 COVID-19 vaccine.

The CDR3 region is CASSQDRGGGYNEQFF. The CDR3 nucleotides are TGCGCCAGCAGCCAAGATCGTGGCGGGGGTTACAATGAGCAGTTCTTC. The chain recombines TRBV4-3 with TRBJ2-1; TRBD2 agrees at 7 bases. This CDR3 comprises 16 residues. Germline CDR1 and CDR2: LGHNA and YSLEER. The J segment lost 4 bases and the V segment lost 0 bases, leaving 6 bases of the junction unmatched.

The V gene is TRBV29-1, the J gene TRBJ2-2; 9 bases line up with TRBD2. Losses at the gene ends were 3 bases for V and 3 bases for J; bases not matched to a gene: 8. The CDR3 loop spans 16 amino acids. Germline CDR1 is SQVTM and CDR2 is ANQGSEA. CDR3 nucleotide sequence: TGCAGCGTTGAGGGAATAGCGGGAGCTGACACCGGGGAGCTGTTTTTT. As protein: CSVEGIAGADTGELFF.

The V call is TRBV13, the J call TRBJ2-4; TRBD2 matches at 9 bases. The CDR3 has 20 amino acids. Unmatched junction bases numbered 17, after V lost 4 bases and J lost 1 base. Germline V CDR1 and CDR2: PRHDT, FYEKMQ (reference sequence). The CDR3 spells CASSSPPTSGRLVAKNIQYF. The DNA of the CDR3 is TGTGCCAGCAGCTCGCCCCCGACTAGCGGACGTCTGGTGGCCAAAAACATTCAGTACTTC. The whole variable domain, filled in from reference TRBV13 and TRBJ2-4, reads AAGVIQSPRHLIKEKRETATLKCYPIPRHDTVYWYQQGPGQDPQFLISFYEKMQSDKGSIPDRFSAQQFSDYHSELNMSSLELGDSALYFCASSSPPTSGRLVAKNIQYFGAGTRLSVL.

The chain uses TRBV29-1 and TRBJ2-5, with D possibly being TRBD1 (5 bases). Trimming cost V 6 bases and J 0 bases, with 8 bases left between them. The CDR3 covers 12 residues. Germline-derived CDR1 and CDR2 are SQVTM and ANQGSEA. The CDR3 is CSVRTNQETQYF. The CDR3 nucleotides are TGCAGCGTGCGGACAAACCAAGAGACCCAGTACTTC.

The CDR3 protein is CASSLAGAAGAYEQYF. CDR3 DNA: TGTGCCAGCAGCTTAGCAGGGGCGGCAGGCGCCTACGAGCAGTACTTC. The chain recombines TRBV7-2 with TRBJ2-7; D might be TRBD1 (5 bases). V lost 0 bases, J lost 2 bases, and 14 bases lay in between. Germline V lookup: CDR1 SGHTA, CDR2 FQGNSA. The CDR3 spans 16 residues.

The chain couples TRBV7-2 to TRBJ1-5, with 12 nucleotides matching TRBD1. Trimming at V came to 1 base and at J to 7 bases, leaving 11 bases not matched to a gene. This CDR3 contains 18 residues. Per the germline V gene, CDR1 is SGHTA and CDR2 is FQGNSA. The CDR3 DNA is TGTGCCAGCAGCTTAGTGGGGACAGGGGGCGATGTAAAACAGCCCCAGCATTTT. It translates to CASSLVGTGGDVKQPQHF. Complete variable domain (other parts from reference TRBV7-2 and TRBJ1-5): GAGVSQSPSNKVTEKGKDVELRCDPISGHTALYWYRQSLGQGLEFLIYFQGNSAPDKSGLPSDRFSAERTGGSVSTLTIQRTQQEDSAVYLCASSLVGTGGDVKQPQHFGDGTRLSIL.

The chain joins TRBV27 to TRBJ2-4; 12 positions match TRBD1. This CDR3 region has 18 residues. Per germline, CDR1 MNHEY and CDR2 SMNVEV (reference sequence). V shed 8 bases and J 2 bases; nucleotides not matched to a gene: 13. The CDR3 region has the DNA TGTGCCAGCGCACCCGGGACAGGGGGCATCATGTCCAAAAACATTCAGTACTTC. Translated: CASAPGTGGIMSKNIQYF.

J is TRBJ2-3 and V is TRBV19; the match to TRBD1 covers 8 bases. Germline V gene sequence: CDR1 LNHDA, CDR2 SQIVND (reference sequence). CDR3 length equals 19 residues. J was trimmed by 0 bases and V by 5 bases; bases with no gene match: 16. Written as DNA, the CDR3 is TGTGCCAGTAGTTCGCGGGGCGGACCCAGGGGGCGAAGCACAGATACGCAGTATTTT. Encoded protein: CASSSRGGPRGRSTDTQYF.

V and J are TRBV19 and TRBJ1-5, with D hard to call. The CDR3 consists of 16 residues. V was shortened by 4 bases and J by 4 bases, with 17 bases between the two germline ends. In germline, CDR1 is LNHDA, CDR2 SQIVND (reference sequence). In DNA form, the CDR3 reads TGTGCCAGTAGTACCTTCGGTACAAGAAGAAATCAGCCCCAGCATTTT. It translates to CASSTFGTRRNQPQHF.

The chain joins TRBV7-2 to TRBJ2-5, with D maybe TRBD2 (7 bases). CDR1 and CDR2 from the germline V gene are SGHTA and FQGNSA. The CDR3 has 15 residues. V was clipped by 3 bases and J by 4 bases, with 15 bases between them. The CDR3 DNA sequence: TGTGCCAGCAGCTTTTGGGGGGGGCAAGTAGAGACCCAGTACTTC. It encodes CASSFWGGQVETQYF.

The V gene is TRBV7-2, the J gene TRBJ2-1, with TRBD2 matching over 7 bases. The germline V gene has CDR1 SGHTA and CDR2 FQGNSA. V trimming: 1 base; J trimming: 12 bases; junction bases outside the gene matches: 12. This CDR3 is 15 amino acids long. In nucleotides, the CDR3 is TGTGCCAGCAGCTTAGATCGGGGGGAGTCCAGGTCGCAGTTCTTC. The encoded protein is CASSLDRGESRSQFF.

The chain has TRBV7-3 and TRBJ2-2, with D uncertain. V was trimmed by 6 bases and J by 9 bases, leaving 17 bases between them. The germline CDR1 and CDR2 sequences are SGHTA and FQGTGA. There are 14 residues in the CDR3. CDR3 sequence (DNA): TGTGCCAGCAGGAGTGTTGGGTTTCGGAGGGAGCTGTTTTTT. This sequence encodes CASRSVGFRRELFF.

This clone showed up just a few times. Here the CDR3 DNA reads TGTGCCAGCAGCCCCCGGACTACCGGGGAGCTGTTTTTT. It yields the protein CASSPRTTGELFF. The rearrangement uses TRBV14 and TRBJ2-2; weak D call: TRBD2 (5 bases). CDR3 length: 13 residues. Germline values: CDR1 SGHDN, CDR2 FVKESK. The ends were cut back, 4 bases at V and 5 bases at J, with 8 bases in the middle.

V gene TRBV28 combines with J gene TRBJ2-5; 10 bases map to TRBD1. With V trimmed by 5 bases and J by 5 bases, 11 bases remained unmatched. The CDR3 totals 16 residues. CDR1 and CDR2 from the germline V gene are MDHEN and SYDVKM. This CDR3 reads CASSLASTGGGETQYF. DNA of the CDR3: TGTGCCAGCAGTCTCGCTTCGACAGGGGGCGGTGAGACCCAGTACTTC.

The gene calls are TRBV7-8 and TRBJ2-5; 9 nucleotides align to TRBD1. There are 14 residues in the CDR3. Unmatched junction bases numbered 5, after V lost 5 bases and J lost 4 bases. The germline V gene has CDR1 SGHVS and CDR2 FQNEAQ. CDR3 loop: CASSPGTGRETQYF. CDR3 DNA sequence: TGTGCCAGCAGCCCCGGGACAGGGAGAGAGACCCAGTACTTC.

The V call is TRBV27, the J call TRBJ1-2; D possibly corresponds to TRBD1 (6 bases). CDR1 is MNHEY, CDR2 SMNVEV, per germline (reference sequence). CDR3 length: 12 amino acids. Trimming stripped 7 bases from V and 8 bases from J, with 14 bases between. The CDR3 DNA sequence: TGTGCCAGCATCAACAGGGAGGGAGGCTACACCTTC. It is translated as CASINREGGYTF.

The chain has TRBV27 and TRBJ2-3; 8 bases are shared with TRBD2. Germline V gene sequence: CDR1 MNHEY, CDR2 SMNVEV (reference sequence). This CDR3 has 16 amino acids. V lost 8 bases, J lost 2 bases, and 12 bases stayed unmatched. CDR3 nucleotide sequence: TGTGCCAGCCGGGAGGGGAAGGACAGTTTCACAGATACGCAGTATTTT. Its protein product is CASREGKDSFTDTQYF.

The chain couples TRBV4-2 to TRBJ1-2, with D maybe TRBD1 (6 bases). Deletions cut 0 bases from V and 4 bases from J, with 12 bases between. Per germline, CDR1 LGHNA and CDR2 YNFKEQ. This CDR3 is 15 amino acids long. This CDR3 is CASSQDGPGAYGYTF. The DNA of the CDR3 is TGTGCCAGCAGCCAAGATGGGCCGGGGGCCTATGGCTACACCTTC.

The rearrangement joins TRBV20-1 to TRBJ2-1; 8 nucleotides match TRBD1. There are 11 residues in the CDR3. The germline V gene encodes CDR1 DFQATT and CDR2 SNEGSKA (reference sequence). The trim removed 5 bases at V and 8 bases at J, leaving 2 bases unmatched. The chain's CDR3 is CSAGQGDEQFF. The CDR3 region has the DNA TGCAGTGCTGGACAGGGAGATGAGCAGTTCTTC.

The J gene is TRBJ1-1, the V gene TRBV11-2; TRBD1 matches 7 bases. J was trimmed by 4 bases and V by 3 bases; bases with no gene match: 11. Looked up from germline, CDR1 is SGHAT and CDR2 is FQNNGV. This CDR3 comprises 16 residues. CDR3 sequence: CASSLEPQGFSTEAFF. DNA for the CDR3: TGTGCCAGCAGCTTGGAACCACAGGGGTTTAGCACTGAAGCTTTCTTT.

J is TRBJ2-6 and V is TRBV14; D remains ambiguous. Germline V gene data show CDR1 as SGHDN and CDR2 as FVKESK. This CDR3 spans 13 amino acids. Trimming left V 8 bases short and J 0 bases short, with 5 bases between. The DNA of the CDR3 is TGTGCCAGCGCCCTCTCTGGGGCCAACGTCCTGACTTTC. Translating gives CASALSGANVLTF.